This TCR beta chain came from a study of blood T cell repertoires in COVID-19. Clones were read by immunoSEQ multiplex PCR, and TCRdb kept only the in-frame ones, dropping some. The table shows roughly 200,000 clones, with roughly 83% occurring only once. Sequenced sample: peripheral blood. The receptor's source is a human donor in a cohort sampled during active COVID-19.

The CDR3 DNA reads as TGCGCCAGCAGCCAACAACTAGCGGGGCGGGATTTCAATGAGCAGTTCTTC. It codes for CASSQQLAGRDFNEQFF. The rearrangement uses TRBV4-1 and TRBJ2-1; 10 bases map to TRBD2. Germline values: CDR1 MGHRA, CDR2 YSYEKL. This CDR3 contains 17 residues. Trimming at V came to 2 bases and at J to 6 bases, leaving 10 bases not matched to a gene.